The 21 T cell receptor beta chains in this list originate from one sample, sequenced in a study of sequential checkpoint blockade in melanoma. Treatment noted: randomized to nivolumab then ipilimumab (arm A) or the reverse (arm B). TCRdb's table, derived via immunoSEQ multiplex PCR, lists solely in-frame clones and lacks some. The table lists 2,200 or so clones, approximately 61% of them singletons. This sample comprised CD8+ T cells sorted from blood (inferred from file names), obtained from a patient given nivolumab and ipilimumab in sequence. The receptors shown here come from a human patient with melanoma. Some clones in this sample may be carry-over from other donors' samples.

The rearrangement links TRBV5-1 to TRBJ2-7, with TRBD1 matching over 8 bases. With V trimmed by 7 bases and J by 5 bases, 5 bases remained unmatched. Germline CDR1 SGHRS, CDR2 YFSETQ. This CDR3 is 12 amino acids long. CDR3 nucleotide sequence: TGCGCCAGCCGACAGGGGCTCAACGAGCAGTACTTC. Its protein is CASRQGLNEQYF.

To note about this clone: Germline and junction disagree at one end, which may indicate a read error. The chain has TRBV7-7 and TRBJ2-7; 10 positions agree with TRBD1. The length of the CDR3 is 13 residues. Germline V gene sequence: CDR1 SSHAT, CDR2 FNYEAQ (reference sequence). CDR3 nucleotides: TGTGCTAGCAGCTGGGACAGGGGCTACGAGCAGTACTTC. It translates to CASSWDRGYEQYF.

This clone has more than one count but fewer than ten. This chain connects TRBV6-9 to TRBJ1-2, with D possibly matching TRBD1 (6 bases). The germline V and J ends were trimmed by 5 bases and 6 bases, with 19 bases remaining between them. Germline V lookup: CDR1 MNHGY, CDR2 SVAAGI. This CDR3 is built from 15 residues. CDR3 region: CASSPQTGTIHGYTF. The CDR3, as DNA: TGTGCCAGCAGTCCCCAAACCGGGACAATCCATGGCTACACCTTC.

This chain connects TRBV9 to TRBJ2-7; D gene ambiguous. Germline-derived CDR1 and CDR2 are SGDLS and YYNGEE. This CDR3 has 15 residues. V lost 0 bases, J lost 0 bases, and 10 bases lay in between. CDR3 protein: CASSVGSGVSYEQYF. CDR3 DNA sequence: TGTGCCAGCAGCGTAGGCTCAGGCGTCTCCTACGAGCAGTACTTC.

This sequence joins TRBV19 and TRBJ2-7, with D possibly TRBD2 on 5 matching bases. This CDR3 is 14 amino acids long. The germline CDR1 and CDR2 sequences are LNHDA and SQIVND (reference sequence). With 5 bases removed from V and 0 bases from J, the gap between germline ends came to 11 bases. CDR3 region: CASSERGYSYEQYF. CDR3 coding DNA: TGTGCCAGTAGTGAACGGGGATACTCCTACGAGCAGTACTTC.

This chain uses TRBV4-1 with TRBJ1-5; D unclear. This CDR3 spans 15 amino acids. Germline lookup yields CDR1 MGHRA and CDR2 YSYEKL. V lost 4 bases to trimming and J lost 4 bases, with 14 bases between them. The CDR3 loop is CASSPSGILNQPQHF. The CDR3 bases are TGCGCCAGCAGCCCAAGCGGGATTTTGAATCAGCCCCAGCATTTT.

This chain joins TRBV7-2 and TRBJ2-1; no firm D call. The V gene's germline CDR1 is SGHTA and CDR2 FQGNSA. This CDR3 contains 13 residues. Trimming cost V 2 bases and J 8 bases, with 10 bases left between them. This chain's CDR3 is CASSLPPADEQFF. In DNA form, the CDR3 reads TGTGCCAGCAGCTTACCTCCGGCGGATGAGCAGTTCTTC. The variable domain in full, with the rest retrieved from reference TRBV7-2 and TRBJ2-1, is GAGVSQSPSNKVTEKGKDVELRCDPISGHTALYWYRQSLGQGLEFLIYFQGNSAPDKSGLPSDRFSAERTGGSVSTLTIQRTQQEDSAVYLCASSLPPADEQFFGPGTRLTVL.

The chain uses TRBV7-6 and TRBJ2-7, with a weak D call TRBD1 (6 bases). The CDR3 spans 16 residues. V was shortened by 3 bases and J by 2 bases, with 17 bases between the two germline ends. Germline CDR1 and CDR2: SGHVS and FNYEAQ. The CDR3 sequence is CASSFREGVGPYEQYF. The CDR3 DNA sequence: TGTGCCAGCAGCTTCCGCGAGGGGGTCGGTCCCTACGAGCAGTACTTC.

This clone was detected a few times. The chain joins TRBV6-9 to TRBJ1-2, with 8 positions matching TRBD1. Germline V gives CDR1 MNHGY, CDR2 SVAAGI. V lost 5 bases to trimming and J lost 4 bases; unmatched junction nucleotides: 9. The CDR3 has 15 residues. The CDR3 loop is CASSPQTGAAYGYTF. DNA for the CDR3: TGTGCCAGCAGTCCCCAGACAGGGGCGGCCTATGGCTACACCTTC.

The rearrangement uses TRBV7-9 and TRBJ1-2, with a tentative D call TRBD1 (6 bases). V lost 1 base to trimming and J lost 6 bases, with 15 bases between them. This CDR3 region has 15 residues. Germline CDR1 reads SEHNR; CDR2 reads FQNEAQ (reference sequence). CDR3 bases: TGTGCCAGCAGCTTAGTGGGCAGGGGTTTCGATGGCTACACCTTC. Translation gives CASSLVGRGFDGYTF.

The chain is built from TRBV9 and TRBJ1-4; 8 bases are shared with TRBD1. The germline gives CDR1 SGDLS, CDR2 YYNGEE. After removal of 1 base from V and 7 bases from J, the junction contained 3 bases not matched to a gene. The length of the CDR3 is 14 residues. CDR3 amino acids: CASSVQGASEKLFF. The DNA of the CDR3 is TGTGCCAGCAGCGTACAGGGGGCCTCTGAAAAACTGTTTTTT. Combining the CDR3 with reference TRBV9 and TRBJ1-4 gives the whole variable domain DSGVTQTPKHLITATGQRVTLRCSPRSGDLSVYWYQQSLDQGLQFLIQYYNGEERAKGNILERFSAQQFPDLHSELNLSSLELGDSALYFCASSVQGASEKLFFGSGTQLSVL.

The chain employs TRBV5-8 and TRBJ2-7; D perhaps matches TRBD1 (6 bases). The CDR3 length is 12 residues. Germline values: CDR1 SGHTS, CDR2 YDEGEE. The germline V and J ends were trimmed by 2 bases and 4 bases, with 7 bases remaining between them. CDR3 loop: CASSLQGYEQYF. The CDR3 DNA follows: TGTGCCAGCAGCTTACAGGGTTACGAGCAGTACTTC.

The rearrangement joins TRBV7-8 to TRBJ2-7; 10 bases are a match to TRBD2. This CDR3 has 17 residues. Germline V CDR1 and CDR2: SGHVS, FQNEAQ. The V and J ends lost 1 base and 2 bases, in that order; junction bases with no gene match: 8. CDR3 bases: TGTGCCAGCAGCTTAGGGCTAGCGGGGGTTTTTGCCTACGAGCAGTACTTC. Translated: CASSLGLAGVFAYEQYF.

This chain uses TRBV27 with TRBJ2-3; D not resolved. The germline V and J ends were trimmed by 2 bases and 2 bases, with 14 bases remaining between them. This CDR3 contains 16 residues. Germline CDR1 reads MNHEY; CDR2 reads SMNVEV (reference sequence). Written as DNA, the CDR3 is TGTGCCAGCAGTTTAGGCCCGCCCTGGGCCACAGATACGCAGTATTTT. This sequence encodes CASSLGPPWATDTQYF.

This clone was seen more than once but under ten times. This sequence joins TRBV7-3 and TRBJ1-2; D is possibly TRBD1 (5 bases). Germline V gene sequence: CDR1 SGHTA, CDR2 FQGTGA. This CDR3 is 14 amino acids long. Trimming removed 5 bases from V and 8 bases from J, with 18 bases in between. CDR3 in DNA: TGTGCCAGCAGCCCCGCGGGGCAGGTTAAAGGCTACACCTTC. Protein product: CASSPAGQVKGYTF.

The gene calls are TRBV7-8 and TRBJ1-2; D is perhaps TRBD1 (6 bases). Germline V gene data show CDR1 as SGHVS and CDR2 as FQNEAQ. This CDR3 region has 14 residues. The V end was cut by 5 bases, the J end by 6 bases, with 16 bases between. The CDR3 nucleotides are TGTGCCAGCAGCCCAAAATCACACAGGGATGGCTACACCTTC. Its translation: CASSPKSHRDGYTF.

The chain combines TRBV18 with TRBJ2-7, with TRBD1 matching over 7 bases. The CDR3 has 14 residues. CDR1 KGHSH and CDR2 LQKENI come from the germline V gene. J gave up 3 bases and V 6 bases, and 8 bases lay outside the gene matches. CDR3 loop: CASSQTGPYYEQYF. The CDR3 DNA follows: TGTGCCAGCTCTCAGACAGGGCCGTACTACGAGCAGTACTTC. Supplemented by reference TRBV18 and TRBJ2-7, the full variable domain reads NAGVMQNPRHLVRRRGQEARLRCSPMKGHSHVYWYRQLPEEGLKFMVYLQKENIIDESGMPKERFSAEFPKEGPSILRIQQVVRGDSAAYFCASSQTGPYYEQYFGPGTRLTVT.

The chain recombines TRBV27 with TRBJ1-3, with D tentatively TRBD1 (5 bases). Between the trimmed V and J ends, which lost 3 bases and 0 bases, there was a span of 9 bases. Germline lookup yields CDR1 MNHEY and CDR2 SMNVEV (reference sequence). The CDR3 contains 15 residues. CDR3 residues: CASSLDISSGNTIYF. CDR3 coding DNA: TGTGCCAGCAGTTTGGACATAAGCTCTGGAAACACCATATATTTT.

The rearrangement links TRBV7-9 to TRBJ1-5; D may be TRBD1 (5 bases). V lost 5 bases to trimming and J lost 0 bases, with 8 bases between them. Germline V gives CDR1 SEHNR, CDR2 FQNEAQ (reference sequence). The CDR3 runs 14 residues. The DNA for the CDR3 is TGTGCCAGCAGCCAGGGATATAGCAATCAGCCCCAGCATTTT. Translation: CASSQGYSNQPQHF.

Only one count was recorded for this clone. This chain links TRBV5-1 with TRBJ1-5, with D maybe TRBD1 (6 bases). Trimming stripped 4 bases from V and 1 base from J, with 9 bases between. Germline-derived CDR1 and CDR2 are SGHRS and YFSETQ. The CDR3 contains 14 residues. The CDR3 nucleotides read TGCGCCAGCAGCACAGGGTTCAGCAATCAGCCCCAGCATTTT. This gives the protein CASSTGFSNQPQHF.

The chain has TRBV19 and TRBJ2-3; no definite D call. CDR1 and CDR2 from the germline V gene are LNHDA and SQIVND (reference sequence). Trimming took 7 bases from V and 4 from J, leaving 21 bases between them. The CDR3 runs 16 residues. The CDR3 nucleotides read TGTGCCAGTACCCGCCAGTGGGCCAAAGTAGCAGATACGCAGTATTTT. Translation: CASTRQWAKVADTQYF.